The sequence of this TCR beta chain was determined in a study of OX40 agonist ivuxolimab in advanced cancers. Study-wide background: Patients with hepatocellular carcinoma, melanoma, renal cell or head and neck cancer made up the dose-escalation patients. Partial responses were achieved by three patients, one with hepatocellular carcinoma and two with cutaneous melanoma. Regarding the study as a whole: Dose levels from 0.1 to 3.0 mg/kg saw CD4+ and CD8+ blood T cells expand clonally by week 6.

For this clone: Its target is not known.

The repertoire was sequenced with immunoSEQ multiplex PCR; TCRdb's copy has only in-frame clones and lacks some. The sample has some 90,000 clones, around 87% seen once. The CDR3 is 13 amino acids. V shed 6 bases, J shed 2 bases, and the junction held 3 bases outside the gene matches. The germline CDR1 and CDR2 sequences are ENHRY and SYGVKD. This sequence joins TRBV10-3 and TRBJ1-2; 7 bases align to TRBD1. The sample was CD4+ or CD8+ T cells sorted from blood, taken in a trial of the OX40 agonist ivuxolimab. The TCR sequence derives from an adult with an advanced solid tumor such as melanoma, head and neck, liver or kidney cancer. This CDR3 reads CAISGQENYGYTF. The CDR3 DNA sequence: TGTGCCATCAGCGGACAGGAGAACTATGGCTACACCTTC.